One TCR beta chain is described in this entry. It was with a sample-barcoded 5' primer and a J-beta primer mix that a second PCR of about 7 to 12 cycles was run. Each CDR3 protein is one row after TCRdb ran MiXCR on the 5' RACE reads. The table has about 730,000 distinct CDR3 sequences, roughly 41% seen once. Every sample gave at least 5.5 micrograms of total RNA when it was extracted. This specimen comes from a study of blood T cells in healthy people across ages. V was cut by 5 bases and J by 0 bases, with 5 bases left in between. The CDR3 extends over 13 amino acids. Per the germline V gene, CDR1 is ENHRY and CDR2 is SYGVKD.

Sequences were obtained from blood. The chain uses TRBV10-3 and TRBJ2-4; D is unresolved. The clonotype was recovered from a woman aged 55-70 years in good health. This CDR3 is CAISPGAKNIQYF. CDR3 nucleotide sequence: TGTGCCATCAGTCCGGGAGCCAAAAACATTCAGTACTTC.